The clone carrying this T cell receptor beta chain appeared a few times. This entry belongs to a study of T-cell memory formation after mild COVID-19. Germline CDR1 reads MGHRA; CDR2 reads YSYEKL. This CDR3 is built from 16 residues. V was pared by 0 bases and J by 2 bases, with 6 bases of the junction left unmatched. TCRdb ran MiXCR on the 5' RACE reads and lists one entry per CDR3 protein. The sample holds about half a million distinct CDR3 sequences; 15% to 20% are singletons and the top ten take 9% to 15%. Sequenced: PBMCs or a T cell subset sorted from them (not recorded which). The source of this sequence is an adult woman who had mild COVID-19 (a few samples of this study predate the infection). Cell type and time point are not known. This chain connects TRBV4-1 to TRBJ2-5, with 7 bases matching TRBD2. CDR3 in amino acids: CASSQDRREWQETQYF. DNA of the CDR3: TGCGCCAGCAGCCAAGATAGGCGGGAGTGGCAAGAGACCCAGTACTTC.